These 2 T cell receptor beta chains share one sample of origin, sequenced in a study of OX40 agonist ivuxolimab in advanced cancers. Assay: immunoSEQ multiplex PCR; the TCRdb copy retains only in-frame clones and omits some. The table records under 85,000 clones, 93% of them present only once. This specimen consisted of CD4+ or CD8+ T cells sorted from blood, obtained in a trial of the OX40 agonist ivuxolimab. These receptors were taken from an adult with an advanced solid tumor such as melanoma, head and neck, liver or kidney cancer.

The chain recombines TRBV7-9 with TRBJ1-2; D is uncertain. The V and J ends lost 2 bases and 4 bases respectively, with 5 bases between them. This CDR3 comprises 12 residues. Germline V lookup: CDR1 SEHNR, CDR2 FQNEAQ (reference sequence). CDR3 sequence: CASSLSIYGYTF. In nucleotides, the CDR3 is TGTGCCAGCAGCTTAAGCATCTATGGCTACACCTTC.

The V and J genes are TRBV30 and TRBJ2-3; D is possibly TRBD1 (5 bases). V shed 7 bases and J shed 9 bases, with 14 bases lying between them. Germline-derived CDR1 and CDR2 are GTSNPN and SVGIG (reference sequence). The CDR3 is 11 amino acids. The CDR3 loop is CASLWGVTQYF. The CDR3 DNA follows: TGTGCCTCACTCTGGGGCGTGACGCAGTATTTT.